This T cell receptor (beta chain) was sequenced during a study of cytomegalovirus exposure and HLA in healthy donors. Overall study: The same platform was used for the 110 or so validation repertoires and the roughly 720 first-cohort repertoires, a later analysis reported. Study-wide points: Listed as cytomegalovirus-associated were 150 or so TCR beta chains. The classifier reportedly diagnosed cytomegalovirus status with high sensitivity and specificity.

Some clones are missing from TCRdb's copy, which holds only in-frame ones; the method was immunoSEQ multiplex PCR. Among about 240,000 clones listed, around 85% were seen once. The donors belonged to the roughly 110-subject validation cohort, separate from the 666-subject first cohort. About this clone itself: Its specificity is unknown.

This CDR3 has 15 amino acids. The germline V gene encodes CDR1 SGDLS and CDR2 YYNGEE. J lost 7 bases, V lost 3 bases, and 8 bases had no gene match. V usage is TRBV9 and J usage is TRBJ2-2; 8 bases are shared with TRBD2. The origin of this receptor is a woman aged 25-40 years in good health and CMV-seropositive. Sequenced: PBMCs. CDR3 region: CASSARAGGFGELFF. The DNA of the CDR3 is TGTGCCAGCAGCGCTCGGGCGGGAGGATTCGGGGAGCTGTTTTTT.